This section outlines one T cell receptor beta chain sequence together with its context. No cognate antigen has been identified for it. No per-base quality is available; no much larger clone lies one base away. Collaborating institutions collected whole blood in K2EDTA tubes following their own protocols. Collaborator samples were shipped for TCRbeta analysis as frozen whole blood, isolated PBMCs, or DNA extracted from either sample type. The data originate from a study of blood T cell repertoires in COVID-19 (TCRdb year 2020). Turning to the overall study: Collaborator samples came from the United States, Italy and Spain and covered acute and convalescent phases of COVID-19. Samples were obtained from the ongoing ImmuneRACE study (first 160 participants) and from about 1,300 subjects provided by 6 global collaborators. The dataset comprised deeply sampled blood TCRbeta repertoires from subjects exposed to, actively infected with, or recovered from COVID-19. The sample metadata nearly always contained a de-identified subject ID, COVID-19 status, age in years and sex. The material from the prospective study consisted of cDNA or gDNA derived from T cells, B-cell-depleted T cells, or PBMCs. A freely available public database, intended as a resource for researchers studying the immune response to SARS-CoV-2, is where the repertoires were released. Where available, HLA class I and class II types were taken from metadata supplied by the sample provider and were not determined by assay-based typing. General findings and caveats noted by the study authors: How much clinical and demographic metadata was included differed by source and by participant, and the metadata was provided uncurated.

Including cysteine and phenylalanine, the CDR3 has 11 amino acids. CDR3 DNA is the only sequence kept; it has 33 bases, read in frame from the first base. V is reduced by 4 bases and J by 6 bases, leaving a spacing of 6 bases between them. CDR1 SGHDT and CDR2 YYEEEE were looked up in the germline V gene. The immunoSEQ Assay, a bias-controlled multiplex PCR, was used to amplify TCRbeta CDR3 regions from genomic DNA. Regarding the original processing steps: Within the assay, amplification of reference gene primers was used to estimate how many nucleated cells each sample contained. To quantify the absolute abundance of each unique TCRbeta CDR3 rearrangement, sequence reads were collapsed and filtered. Productive Simpson clonality was computed per sample as the square root of Simpson's diversity index over productive rearrangements. TCRdb took over this immuneACCESS table, retaining in-frame rearrangements with V and J assigned. Such tables are incomplete; in checked studies, under half of the missing clones stem from an unresolved V gene, and the remainder is unexplained. V and J calls and clone size are as listed in that table; D and trimming were resolved from the DNA. The sample table contains 240,000 or so clones; only one count was recorded for roughly 80% of them. The ten largest clonotypes hold roughly an eighth of the sample.

Sequenced: peripheral blood. This TCR derives from a woman aged 55-69 years with active or convalescent COVID-19. The chain was built from TRBV5-6 and TRBJ2-3; the D gene is perhaps TRBD2, on 5 matching bases. The CDR3 region: CASSREDTQYF. Here is the DNA: TGTGCCAGCAGCAGGGAGGATACGCAGTATTTT.